This TCR beta chain was recorded in a study of response to subunit inactivated influenza vaccine. Study results and limitations: Each seasonal influenza vaccination, the authors suggested, recruits few new T cells.

The CDR3 runs to 11 residues. This clonotype was detected many times. Antigen: not known. TCRdb ran MiXCR on the RT-PCR reads and lists one entry per CDR3 protein. The sample consists of roughly 700,000 distinct CDR3 sequences, about 15% of them appearing once. This TCR was recovered from a man aged 45 to 65 who received an inactivated influenza vaccine. Sample: PBMCs from blood, taken 14 to 15 days before vaccination. V is TRBV12-3 or TRBV12-4 and J is TRBJ1-1; D is undetermined. The CDR3 bases are TGTGCTATCACCCTGTTTGATGAAGCTTTCTTT. This codes for CAITLFDEAFF.